This T cell receptor (beta chain) was sequenced in a study of radiation and T cells in renal cell carcinoma. Overall study: Nephrectomy followed 15 Gy stereotactic body radiation by 4 weeks.

For this clone: Its antigen remains unidentified.

Time point noted: blood 2 weeks post-SBRT. The sample's treatment: 15 Gy SBRT to primary tumor, nephrectomy 4 weeks later. The tumor was a clear cell renal cell carcinoma. Clones were read by immunoSEQ multiplex PCR, and TCRdb kept only the in-frame ones, dropping some. The sample carries some 120,000 clones, 75% to 85% recorded once. Broader study findings: Without pretreatment biopsies, baseline tumor clonotype presence was undetermined. Top tumor clonotypes rose in blood 2 weeks post-radiation, then contracted.

Germline values: CDR1 SGHRS, CDR2 YFSETQ. The CDR3 consists of 11 residues. The germline V and J ends were trimmed by 3 bases and 4 bases, with 3 bases remaining between them. V is TRBV5-1 and J is TRBJ2-3; D not certain. Material: blood, obtained from a patient whose treatment included radiotherapy and nephrectomy. This clonotype was obtained from a woman aged 60-70 years with renal cell carcinoma. The chain's CDR3 is CASSSADTQYF. DNA of the CDR3: TGCGCCAGCAGCTCAGCAGATACGCAGTATTTT.